The clone carrying this TCR beta chain was counted ten times or more. The antigen remains unidentified. The sample is drawn from a study of blood T cells in healthy people across ages. Overall study findings and caveats: Per million T cells, TCR beta diversity dropped about linearly as age rose. It was held that the diversity estimates obtained from one million T cells were underestimates.

A sample-barcoded 5' primer and a J-beta primer mix were used in a second PCR of roughly 6 to 12 cycles. Every individual sample yielded 3 million or more paired-end reads (each containing CDR3). In TCRdb, the 5' RACE reads were re-called with MiXCR into one record per CDR3 protein. Among hundreds of thousands of distinct CDR3 sequences listed, around 21% were seen once. Germline V gene sequence: CDR1 LGHNA, CDR2 YSLEER. Trimming removed 4 bases from V and 2 bases from J; junction bases left unmatched: 10. This CDR3 is built from 16 residues. The sequence derives from a man aged 65 to 79 in good health. The source material was blood. The V call is TRBV4-3, the J call TRBJ2-5, with 7 bases lining up with TRBD1. CDR3 sequence (DNA): TGCGCCAGCAGCCCCAACAGGGGAATTTTACAAGAGACCCAGTACTTC. This codes for CASSPNRGILQETQYF.